This TCR beta chain comes out of a study of blood T cell repertoires in COVID-19. As for the study in general: Sample material is recorded as cDNA or gDNA derived from T cells, B-cell-depleted T cells, or PBMCs.

This CDR3 is 18 amino acids long. Per the germline V gene, CDR1 is MDHEN and CDR2 is SYDVKM. The ends lost 5 bases at V and 2 bases at J; junction bases unmatched: 15. Authors' data handling: Amplification of reference gene primers provided the estimated nucleated cell counts. This table comes from immunoSEQ multiplex PCR, and its TCRdb copy is limited to in-frame clones, with some not included. That table is the source of V, J and clone size, and D and trimming were worked out from the DNA. Among a few hundred thousand clones listed, approximately 89% were seen once. Membership in each cohort depended on participant-reported clinical history. A PCR-confirmed or clinician-diagnosed COVID-19 case had contacted exposed participants within 2 weeks of entry.

The sequence was obtained from a woman between 50 and 59 years old who had been exposed to COVID-19. The specimen was PBMCs or T cells enriched from blood (not recorded which). V and J are TRBV28 and TRBJ2-7; 10 nucleotides line up with TRBD1. The CDR3 region has the DNA TGTGCCAGCAGTCCCTCCAAGATGGGACAGGGGATTCCCTACGAGCAGTACTTC. It yields the protein CASSPSKMGQGIPYEQYF.